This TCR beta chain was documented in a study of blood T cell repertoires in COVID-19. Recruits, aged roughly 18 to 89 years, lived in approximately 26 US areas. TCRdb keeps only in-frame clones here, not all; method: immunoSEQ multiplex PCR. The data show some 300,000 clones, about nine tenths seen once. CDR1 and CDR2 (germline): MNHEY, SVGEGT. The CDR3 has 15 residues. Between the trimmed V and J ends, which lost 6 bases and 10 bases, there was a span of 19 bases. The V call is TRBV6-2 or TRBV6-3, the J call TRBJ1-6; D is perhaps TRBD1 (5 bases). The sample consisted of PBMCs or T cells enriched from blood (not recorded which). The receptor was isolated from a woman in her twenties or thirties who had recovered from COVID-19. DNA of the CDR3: TGTGCCAGCAGCAGACAGACGGTGGTCAACTCACCCCTCCACTTT. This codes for CASSRQTVVNSPLHF.